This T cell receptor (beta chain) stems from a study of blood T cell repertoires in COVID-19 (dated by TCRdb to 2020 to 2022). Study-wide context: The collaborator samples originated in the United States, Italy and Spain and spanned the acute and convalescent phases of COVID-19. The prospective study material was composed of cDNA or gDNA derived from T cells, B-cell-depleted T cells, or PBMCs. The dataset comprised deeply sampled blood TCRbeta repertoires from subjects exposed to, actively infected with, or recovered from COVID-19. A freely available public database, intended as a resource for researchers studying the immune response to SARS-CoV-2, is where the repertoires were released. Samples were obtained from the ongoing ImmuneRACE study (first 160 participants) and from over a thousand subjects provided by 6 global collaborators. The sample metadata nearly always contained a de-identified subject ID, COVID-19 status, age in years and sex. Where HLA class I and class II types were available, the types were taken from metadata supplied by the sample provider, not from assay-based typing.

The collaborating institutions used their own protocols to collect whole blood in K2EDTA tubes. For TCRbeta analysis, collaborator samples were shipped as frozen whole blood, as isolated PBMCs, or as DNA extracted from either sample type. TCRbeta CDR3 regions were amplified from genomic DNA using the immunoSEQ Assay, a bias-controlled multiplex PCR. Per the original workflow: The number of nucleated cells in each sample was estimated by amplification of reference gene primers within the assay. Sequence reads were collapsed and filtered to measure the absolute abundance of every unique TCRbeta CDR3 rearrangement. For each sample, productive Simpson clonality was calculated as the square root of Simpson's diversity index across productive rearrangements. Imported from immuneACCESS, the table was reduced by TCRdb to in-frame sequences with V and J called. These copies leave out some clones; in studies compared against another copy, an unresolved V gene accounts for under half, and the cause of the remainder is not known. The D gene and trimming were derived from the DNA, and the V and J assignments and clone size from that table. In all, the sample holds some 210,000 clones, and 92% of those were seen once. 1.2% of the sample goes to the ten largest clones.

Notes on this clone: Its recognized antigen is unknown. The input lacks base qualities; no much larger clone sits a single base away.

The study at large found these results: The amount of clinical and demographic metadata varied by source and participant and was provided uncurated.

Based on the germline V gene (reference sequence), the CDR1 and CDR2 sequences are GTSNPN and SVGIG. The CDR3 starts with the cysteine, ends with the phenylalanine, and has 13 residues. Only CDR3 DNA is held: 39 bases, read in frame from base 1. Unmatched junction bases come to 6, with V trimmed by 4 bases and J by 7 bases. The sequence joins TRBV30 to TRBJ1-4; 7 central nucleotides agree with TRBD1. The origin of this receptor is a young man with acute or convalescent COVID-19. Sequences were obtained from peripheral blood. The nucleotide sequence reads TGTGCCTGGAACCCGGACAGGTTTGAAAAACTGTTTTTT. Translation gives CAWNPDRFEKLFF. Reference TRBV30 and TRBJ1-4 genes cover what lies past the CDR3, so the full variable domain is SQTIHQWPATLVQPVGSPLSLECTVEGTSNPNLYWYRQAAGRGLQLLFYSVGIGQISSEVPQNLSASRPQDRQFILSSKKLLLSDSGFYLCAWNPDRFEKLFFGSGTQLSVL.